This section outlines one TCR beta chain sequence together with its context. The antigen remains unidentified. This sample was included in a study of T cell responses to AZD1222 COVID-19 vaccine. Study-wide results and limits: Recipients of AZD1222 seropositive at baseline numbered only 5 or 6. Repertoire sampling happened only post peak T cell response. White British ancestry dominated among donors, who included more females, and clonal diversity was possibly underestimated.

The assay was immunoSEQ multiplex PCR, and TCRdb's table has in-frame clones only and misses some. This repertoire shows about 150,000 clones, roughly nine tenths found once; its top ten account for 1% to 1.5%. V dropped 7 bases and J dropped 3 bases, with 13 bases sitting between them. Germline CDR1 is SGDLS and CDR2 is YYNGEE. The CDR3 length is 13 residues. Doses given second, at about 4 or about 12 weeks, were pooled. The rearrangement uses TRBV9 and TRBJ1-2; a possible D gene is TRBD1 (6 bases). Sequences were derived from peripheral blood, sampled 28 days after the second AZD1222 dose. The TCR comes from an adult who received the AZD1222 COVID-19 vaccine. CDR3 sequence (DNA): TGTGCCAGCTCCGGGGGCGAGGACTATGGCTACACCTTC. It yields the protein CASSGGEDYGYTF.